This paragraph covers one T cell receptor beta chain sequence. Antigen specificity is unknown. Researchers ran the PCR with 60 Vbeta and 13 Jbeta primers. Measured with immunoSEQ multiplex PCR; TCRdb has only the in-frame clones, and not every one. This repertoire includes some 43,000 clones. The entry originates in a study of cytomegalovirus exposure and HLA in healthy donors. As for the study in general: Among about 179 million T cells, an earlier analysis found 120 million or so unique TCR beta sequences. Of all 400 or so donors who were genotyped, roughly 83% belonged to the Caucasian-associated ancestry cluster. Findings and limits, study-wide: As a later analysis showed, a missense DCLRE1C variant was linked to trimming of TCR beta V- and J-genes. The study found most TCR sequences rare, yet found some public TCRs in many donors.

V shed 7 bases and J shed 0 bases, with 19 bases lying between them. CDR3 length: 16 residues. Germline lookup yields CDR1 SNHLY and CDR2 FYNNEI. Specimen: PBMCs. The receptor comes from a woman aged 30 to 39 in good health and CMV-seronegative. The V and J genes are TRBV2 and TRBJ2-7, with a possible D match to TRBD2 (6 bases). In nucleotides, the CDR3 is TGTGCCAGCACTAGAGGAGGGCAGGGTAGCTCCTACGAGCAGTACTTC. Translated, it gives CASTRGGQGSSYEQYF.